A single sample gave rise to the 14 T cell receptor beta chains below, sequenced in a study of cytotoxic CD8 clonotypes in ibrutinib-treated CLL. Data came from immunoSEQ multiplex PCR; TCRdb stores just in-frame clones and leaves some out. The repertoire holds around 330,000 clones, under 70% seen once, with under 8% in the top ten. The starting material was PBMCs, obtained after 36 months of ibrutinib treatment. The source of these receptors is a human donor with chronic lymphocytic leukemia.

This clone was seen once. CDR3 region: CASSSTVGGGTQYF. The DNA of the CDR3 is TGTGCCAGCAGCTCTACGGTAGGGGGTGGGACCCAGTACTTC. V is TRBV7-9 and J is TRBJ2-5; maybe TRBD1 (6 bases). The CDR3 contains 14 residues. The germline V gene encodes CDR1 SEHNR and CDR2 FQNEAQ (reference sequence). Trimming removed 4 bases at V and 7 bases at J, with 16 bases between.

In its sample, this clone was seen a few times. The V and J genes are TRBV29-1 and TRBJ2-6; a weak D match, TRBD1 (6 bases). Trimming pared 6 bases from V and 2 bases from J, leaving 8 bases between. The CDR3 extends over 13 amino acids. The germline V gene encodes CDR1 SQVTM and CDR2 ANQGSEA. The DNA for the CDR3 is TGCAGCGTCACAGGGCCTGGGGCCAACGTCCTGACTTTC. Its protein product is CSVTGPGANVLTF.

The chain is built from TRBV19 and TRBJ1-1; no definite D call. The CDR3 extends over 13 amino acids. Between the trimmed V and J ends, which lost 3 bases and 1 base, there was a span of 6 bases. From germline, CDR1 is LNHDA and CDR2 SQIVND (reference sequence). The CDR3 DNA sequence: TGTGCCAGTAGTATCTTCGGGAACACTGAAGCTTTCTTT. Translated: CASSIFGNTEAFF.

The chain uses TRBV5-1 and TRBJ2-3; maybe TRBD2 (6 bases). Germline loops: CDR1 SGHRS, CDR2 YFSETQ. V was cut by 3 bases and J by 4 bases, with 15 bases left in between. The CDR3 has 15 residues. CDR3 sequence: CASSSELAGPDTQYF. CDR3 coding DNA: TGCGCCAGCAGCTCTGAACTAGCCGGTCCAGATACGCAGTATTTT. Using reference TRBV5-1 and TRBJ2-3 for the parts outside the CDR3, the full variable domain is KAGVTQTPRYLIKTRGQQVTLSCSPISGHRSVSWYQQTPGQGLQFLFEYFSETQRNKGNFPGRFSGRQFSNSRSEMNVSTLELGDSALYLCASSSELAGPDTQYFGPGTRLTVL.

The V call is TRBV18, the J call TRBJ2-3, with a weak D call TRBD2 (6 bases). The V gene lost 5 bases and the J gene lost 5 bases, with 11 bases spanning the gap. Germline V lookup: CDR1 KGHSH, CDR2 LQKENI. The length of the CDR3 is 13 residues. The CDR3 here is CASSEGLKDTQYF. CDR3 DNA sequence: TGTGCCAGCTCAGAGGGACTTAAAGATACGCAGTATTTT.

This clone has just a few counts. The V gene is TRBV28, the J gene TRBJ1-5; D is possibly TRBD1 (6 bases). The germline V and J ends were trimmed by 10 bases and 0 bases, with 13 bases remaining between them. The CDR3 runs to 14 residues. Germline V lookup: CDR1 MDHEN, CDR2 SYDVKM. CDR3 sequence: CATPGAGSNQPQHF. The DNA for the CDR3 is TGTGCCACCCCGGGGGCGGGTAGCAATCAGCCCCAGCATTTT. Together with reference TRBV28 and TRBJ1-5, the CDR3 gives the full variable domain: DVKVTQSSRYLVKRTGEKVFLECVQDMDHENMFWYRQDPGLGLRLIYFSYDVKMKEKGDIPEGYSVSREKKERFSLILESASTNQTSMYLCATPGAGSNQPQHFGDGTRLSIL.

This chain connects TRBV6-5 to TRBJ1-6; D gene uncertain. Germline-derived CDR1 and CDR2 are MNHEY and SVGAGI. V gave up 0 bases and J gave up 4 bases, with 10 bases separating them. This CDR3 is built from 16 residues. CDR3 sequence: CASSYSIRHYNSPLHF. CDR3 nucleotide sequence: TGTGCCAGCAGTTACTCGATTCGACATTATAATTCACCCCTCCACTTT.

The V call is TRBV11-2, the J call TRBJ1-2; D might be TRBD1 (5 bases). CDR3 length equals 12 residues. The germline gives CDR1 SGHAT, CDR2 FQNNGV. The V gene lost 5 bases and the J gene lost 8 bases, with 12 bases spanning the gap. CDR3 sequence reads: CASSMRGEGYTF. CDR3 sequence (DNA): TGTGCCAGCAGCATGAGGGGTGAGGGCTACACCTTC.

This clone was counted once. The chain combines TRBV2 with TRBJ2-5; TRBD2 matches 10 bases. CDR3 length equals 16 residues. From germline, CDR1 is SNHLY and CDR2 FYNNEI. Unmatched junction bases numbered 3, after V lost 2 bases and J lost 0 bases. CDR3 region: CASSENLAGDQETQYF. The CDR3 region has the DNA TGTGCCAGCAGTGAAAATCTAGCGGGAGACCAAGAGACCCAGTACTTC.

The chain combines TRBV5-1 with TRBJ1-1; 7 positions match TRBD1. With V trimmed by 3 bases and J by 5 bases, 13 bases remained unmatched. There are 16 residues in the CDR3. Germline values: CDR1 SGHRS, CDR2 YFSETQ. The CDR3 here is CASSSKTGTLGTEAFF. The CDR3 DNA sequence: TGCGCCAGCAGCTCAAAGACAGGGACGCTCGGAACTGAAGCTTTCTTT.

The chain combines TRBV10-3 with TRBJ1-3; perhaps TRBD1 as D (6 bases). The germline V and J ends were trimmed by 8 bases and 0 bases, with 17 bases remaining between them. From germline, CDR1 is ENHRY and CDR2 SYGVKD. This CDR3 has 16 amino acids. The CDR3 DNA reads as TGTGCCATCCGGGCCTGGGGGCAAAGCTCTGGAAACACCATATATTTT. Translating it yields CAIRAWGQSSGNTIYF.

With respect to this clone: A read error may produce the germline difference seen at one junction end. V and J are TRBV4-2 and TRBJ2-7; 8 bases line up with TRBD1. The CDR3 is made up of 15 amino acids. Germline CDR1 is LGHNA and CDR2 is YNFKEQ. Written as DNA, the CDR3 is TGTGCCAGCAGCCAATTGGACAGGGACTCCTCCGAGCAGTACTTC. Its protein product is CASSQLDRDSSEQYF.

The chain combines TRBV7-9 with TRBJ2-5; 8 bases match TRBD2. V trimming: 2 bases; J trimming: 5 bases; junction bases outside the gene matches: 7. CDR1 is SEHNR and CDR2 is FQNEAQ in the germline V gene (reference sequence). The CDR3 loop spans 15 amino acids. The CDR3 region is CASSLRGLASETQYF. The DNA of the CDR3 is TGTGCCAGCAGCTTAAGAGGACTAGCATCCGAGACCCAGTACTTC. Looking up the rest from reference TRBV7-9 and TRBJ2-5 gives the full variable domain: DTGVSQNPRHKITKRGQNVTFRCDPISEHNRLYWYRQTLGQGPEFLTYFQNEAQLEKSRLLSDRFSAERPKGSFSTLEIQRTEQGDSAMYLCASSLRGLASETQYFGPGTRLLVL.

The chain is built from TRBV11-2 and TRBJ2-7, with D tentatively TRBD1 or TRBD2 (6 bases each). Trimming took off 5 bases at V and 3 bases at J, with 11 bases between the two ends. Germline CDR1 and CDR2: SGHAT and FQNNGV. The CDR3 is 13 residues long. The CDR3 sequence: CASSRGPIYEQYF. Here the CDR3 DNA reads TGTGCCAGCAGCCGGGGGCCGATCTACGAGCAGTACTTC.